Listed here are 15 T cell receptor beta chains from one sample, sequenced in a study of sequential checkpoint blockade in melanoma. Produced via immunoSEQ multiplex PCR; TCRdb's table is partial and in-frame only. The profile covers 13,000 or so clones, with roughly 50% appearing a single time and roughly 17% taken by the ten largest. Treatment meaning: randomized to nivolumab then ipilimumab (arm A) or the reverse (arm B). The sample was CD8+ T cells sorted from blood (inferred from file names), taken from a patient given nivolumab and ipilimumab in sequence. These receptors all stem from a human donor with melanoma.

The J gene is TRBJ1-1, the V gene TRBV6-5, with D tentatively TRBD1 (6 bases). The CDR3 is made up of 14 amino acids. The ends were cut back, 0 bases at V and 4 bases at J, with 9 bases in the middle. Germline CDR1 and CDR2: MNHEY and SVGAGI. CDR3 residues: CASSYSPGATEAFF. The CDR3 bases are TGTGCCAGCAGTTACTCGCCAGGGGCCACTGAAGCTTTCTTT.

The chain uses TRBV28 and TRBJ1-2; 7 bases line up with TRBD1. This CDR3 region has 17 residues. Trimming removed 7 bases from V and 3 bases from J; junction bases left unmatched: 17. The germline V gene encodes CDR1 MDHEN and CDR2 SYDVKM. The chain's CDR3 is CASNPTGQGGVDYGYTF. DNA for the CDR3: TGTGCCAGCAACCCTACAGGGCAGGGGGGTGTGGACTATGGCTACACCTTC.

V usage is TRBV2 and J usage is TRBJ2-3, with D perhaps TRBD1 (5 bases). The V end lost 4 bases, the J end lost 4 bases, and 24 bases lay between the germline ends. Germline values: CDR1 SNHLY, CDR2 FYNNEI. The CDR3 is 18 residues long. The CDR3: CASSATGTEPVRADTQYF. The CDR3, as DNA: TGTGCCAGCAGTGCTACCGGTACGGAGCCGGTCAGGGCAGATACGCAGTATTTT.

V and J are TRBV13 and TRBJ2-2; 7 bases are a match to TRBD2. CDR3 length: 16 residues. V lost 2 bases to trimming and J lost 1 base; unmatched junction nucleotides: 4. CDR1 PRHDT and CDR2 FYEKMQ come from the germline V gene (reference sequence). DNA for the CDR3: TGTGCCAGCAGCTTACGGGACTACAAGAACACCGGGGAGCTGTTTTTT. Residues: CASSLRDYKNTGELFF.

This sequence joins TRBV28 and TRBJ2-5; perhaps TRBD1 as D (10 bases). The germline gives CDR1 MDHEN, CDR2 SYDVKM. The CDR3 contains 19 residues. Trimming removed 6 bases from V and 6 bases from J, with 32 bases in between. The chain's CDR3 is CASSARDRGFGAGGKTQYF. CDR3 nucleotide sequence: TGTGCCAGCAGCGCGCGGGACAGGGGATTTGGAGCGGGGGGAAAGACCCAGTACTTC.

The genes are TRBV6-5 and TRBJ2-7; no definite D call. V lost 5 bases and J 1 base, leaving 9 bases between the germline ends. Germline V gene lookup returns CDR1 MNHEY and CDR2 SVGAGI. The CDR3 is 13 amino acids. The CDR3 region is CASSQTRSYEQYF. The DNA for the CDR3 is TGTGCCAGCAGTCAGACGCGGTCCTACGAGCAGTACTTC.

V and J are TRBV6-5 and TRBJ2-3; 8 positions agree with TRBD2. The trim removed 4 bases at V and 0 bases at J, leaving 3 bases unmatched. Germline values: CDR1 MNHEY, CDR2 SVGAGI. CDR3 length equals 15 residues. In DNA form, the CDR3 reads TGTGCCAGCAGTTCTCGGGGGGGGAGCACAGATACGCAGTATTTT. This codes for CASSSRGGSTDTQYF.

Comment on this clone: Sequence at one end of the junction differs from germline and may be a read error. CDR3 sequence: CASSLVQGMAELFF. The CDR3 DNA reads TGTGCCAGCAGCTTAGTTCAGGGGATGGCTGAACTGTTTTTT. This chain joins TRBV5-3 and TRBJ1-4, with D perhaps TRBD1 (6 bases). TRBV5-3 counts as an open reading frame of uncertain function. The CDR3 has 14 amino acids.

The V and J genes are TRBV2 and TRBJ2-7, with D perhaps TRBD2 (5 bases). Trimming left V 6 bases short and J 3 bases short, with 12 bases between. Germline-derived CDR1 and CDR2 are SNHLY and FYNNEI. The CDR3 has 13 residues. The CDR3: CASSPSGGYEQYF. CDR3 nucleotide sequence: TGTGCCAGCAGCCCCTCTGGAGGCTACGAGCAGTACTTC.

This rearrangement joins TRBV6-4 to TRBJ2-2; TRBD2 agrees at 10 bases. The V segment lost 2 bases and the J segment 0 bases; nucleotides outside the gene matches: 21. Germline lookup yields CDR1 MRHNA and CDR2 SNTAGT. CDR3 length: 23 amino acids. CDR3 region: CASSDTTQLLAGVQTTNTGELFF. The CDR3 DNA sequence: TGTGCCAGCAGTGACACAACACAACTCCTAGCGGGGGTACAAACGACGAACACCGGGGAGCTGTTTTTT.

By share, this clone counts as medium-sized. This sequence joins TRBV4-2 and TRBJ2-1; TRBD2 agrees at 9 bases. Germline-derived CDR1 and CDR2 are LGHNA and YNFKEQ. V shed 4 bases and J 5 bases; nucleotides not matched to a gene: 6. The length of the CDR3 is 15 residues. The CDR3 sequence is CASSLVGLANNEQFF. CDR3 DNA: TGTGCCAGCAGCCTAGTCGGACTAGCGAACAATGAGCAGTTCTTC.

J is TRBJ1-3 and V is TRBV19, with a tentative D call TRBD1 (5 bases). The CDR3 loop spans 13 amino acids. Trimming cost V 9 bases and J 0 bases, with 9 bases left between them. CDR1 and CDR2 (germline): LNHDA, SQIVND (reference sequence). The CDR3 coding sequence is TGTGCCAGCGGACATAACTCTGGAAACACCATATATTTT. It codes for CASGHNSGNTIYF.

Concerning this clone itself: Within the sample, other DNA sequences also encode this same CDR3. This chain joins TRBV11-2 and TRBJ2-2; 7 positions match TRBD2. The V and J ends lost 4 bases and 4 bases, in that order; junction bases with no gene match: 6. Per germline, CDR1 SGHAT and CDR2 FQNNGV. The CDR3 consists of 15 residues. Here the CDR3 reads CASSSRGGPTGELFF. CDR3 in DNA: TGTGCCAGCAGCTCCCGCGGGGGACCCACCGGGGAGCTGTTTTTT.

The J gene is TRBJ2-7, the V gene TRBV6-5, with TRBD2 identical over 8 bases. The J segment lost 4 bases and the V segment lost 2 bases, leaving 4 bases of the junction unmatched. Germline V gene data show CDR1 as MNHEY and CDR2 as SVGAGI. The CDR3 has 14 amino acids. CDR3 coding DNA: TGTGCCAGCAGTTACGGGACTAGGGGGTACGAGCAGTACTTC. Amino acids: CASSYGTRGYEQYF.

This rearrangement joins TRBV10-3 to TRBJ1-4, with 7 bases aligning to TRBD1. CDR3 length: 17 amino acids. The V segment lost 3 bases and the J segment 2 bases; nucleotides outside the gene matches: 9. Germline values: CDR1 ENHRY, CDR2 SYGVKD. CDR3 region: CAISDSVMGQTNEKLFF. Written as DNA, the CDR3 is TGTGCCATCAGTGATAGCGTTATGGGACAGACTAATGAAAAACTGTTTTTT.